This note documents a single T cell receptor (beta chain) sequence. Method: immunoSEQ multiplex PCR; TCRdb's copy keeps in-frame clones and lacks some. The data show around 250,000 clones, 90% seen once. The length of the CDR3 is 17 residues. With 7 bases clipped from V and 7 bases from J, the junction kept 9 bases outside the gene matches. Per the germline V gene, CDR1 is MNHEY and CDR2 is SMNVEV (reference sequence). The data were obtained in a study of cytomegalovirus exposure and HLA in healthy donors. Overall study: The 120 or so validation repertoires were produced on the same platform as the approximately 620 repertoires of the first cohort. This was reported in a later analysis.

Source material: PBMCs. The receptor's source is a woman younger than 45 in good health and CMV-seronegative. The rearrangement links TRBV27 to TRBJ2-2; 16 bases agree with TRBD2. As DNA, the CDR3 is TGTGCCAGCAAACCGGGACTAGCGGGAGGGCAGGGCGGGGAGCTGTTTTTT. This translates into CASKPGLAGGQGGELFF.